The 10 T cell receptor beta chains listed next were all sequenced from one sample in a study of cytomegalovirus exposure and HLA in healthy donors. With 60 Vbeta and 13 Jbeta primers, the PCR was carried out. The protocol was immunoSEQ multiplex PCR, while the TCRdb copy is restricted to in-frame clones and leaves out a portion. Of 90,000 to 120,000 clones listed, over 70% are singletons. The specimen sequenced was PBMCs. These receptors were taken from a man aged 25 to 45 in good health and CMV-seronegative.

The CDR3 spells CASSVGDGGEAFF. CDR3 DNA: TGTGCCAGCAGCGTGGGAGACGGCGGTGAAGCTTTCTTT. The V call is TRBV9, the J call TRBJ1-1; D is ambiguous. V dropped 2 bases and J dropped 7 bases, with 12 bases sitting between them. The CDR3 has 13 residues. Germline V gene sequence: CDR1 SGDLS, CDR2 YYNGEE.

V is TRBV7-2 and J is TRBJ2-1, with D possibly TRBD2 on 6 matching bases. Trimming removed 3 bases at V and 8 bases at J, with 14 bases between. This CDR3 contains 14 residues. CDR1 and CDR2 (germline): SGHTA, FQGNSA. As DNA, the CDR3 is TGTGCCAGCAGCTTGAGGCGGGGTATCGATGAGCAGTTCTTC. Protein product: CASSLRRGIDEQFF.

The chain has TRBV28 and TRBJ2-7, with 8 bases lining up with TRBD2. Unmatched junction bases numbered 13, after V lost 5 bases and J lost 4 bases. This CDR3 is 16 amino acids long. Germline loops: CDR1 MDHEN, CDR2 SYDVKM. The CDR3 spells CASSARGGGRWYEQYF. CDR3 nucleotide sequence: TGTGCCAGCAGTGCCAGGGGAGGCGGGAGGTGGTACGAGCAGTACTTC.

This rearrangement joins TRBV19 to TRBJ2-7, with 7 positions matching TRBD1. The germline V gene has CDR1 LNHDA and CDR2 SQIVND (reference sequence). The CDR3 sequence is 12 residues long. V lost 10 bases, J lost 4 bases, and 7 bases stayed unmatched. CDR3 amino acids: CATEQGPYEQYF. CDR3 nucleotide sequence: TGTGCCACCGAACAGGGGCCGTACGAGCAGTACTTC.

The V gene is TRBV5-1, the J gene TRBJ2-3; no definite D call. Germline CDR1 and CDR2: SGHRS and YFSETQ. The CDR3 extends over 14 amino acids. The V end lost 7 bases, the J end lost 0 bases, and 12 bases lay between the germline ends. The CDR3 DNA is TGCGCCAGCCCGCGGCACACTAGCACAGATACGCAGTATTTT. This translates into CASPRHTSTDTQYF.

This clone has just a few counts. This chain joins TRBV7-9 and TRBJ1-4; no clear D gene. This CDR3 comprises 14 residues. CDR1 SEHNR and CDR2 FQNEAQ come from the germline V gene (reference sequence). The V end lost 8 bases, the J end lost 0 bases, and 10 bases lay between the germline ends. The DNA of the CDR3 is TGTGCCAGCTCACCATCGGCAACTAATGAAAAACTGTTTTTT. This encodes CASSPSATNEKLFF. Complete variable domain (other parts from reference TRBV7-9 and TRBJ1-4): DTGVSQNPRHKITKRGQNVTFRCDPISEHNRLYWYRQTLGQGPEFLTYFQNEAQLEKSRLLSDRFSAERPKGSFSTLEIQRTEQGDSAMYLCASSPSATNEKLFFGSGTQLSVL.

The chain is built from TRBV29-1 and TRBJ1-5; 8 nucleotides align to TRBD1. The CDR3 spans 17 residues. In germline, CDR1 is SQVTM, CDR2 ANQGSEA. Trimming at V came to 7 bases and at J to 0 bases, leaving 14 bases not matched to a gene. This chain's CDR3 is CSAMIGTGDYSNQPQHF. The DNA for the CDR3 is TGCAGCGCGATGATCGGGACAGGTGATTATAGCAATCAGCCCCAGCATTTT.

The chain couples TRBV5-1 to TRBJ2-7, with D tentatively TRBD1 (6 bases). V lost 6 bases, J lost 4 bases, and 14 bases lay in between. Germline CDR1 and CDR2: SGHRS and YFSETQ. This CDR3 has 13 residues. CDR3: CASTIGDTYEQYF. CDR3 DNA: TGCGCCAGCACCATCGGGGACACTTACGAGCAGTACTTC.

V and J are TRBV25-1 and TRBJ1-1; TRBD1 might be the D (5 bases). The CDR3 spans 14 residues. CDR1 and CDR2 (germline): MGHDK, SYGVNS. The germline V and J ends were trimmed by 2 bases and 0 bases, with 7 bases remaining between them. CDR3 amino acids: CASSERGVNTEAFF. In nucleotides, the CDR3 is TGTGCCAGCAGTGAAAGGGGTGTGAACACTGAAGCTTTCTTT.

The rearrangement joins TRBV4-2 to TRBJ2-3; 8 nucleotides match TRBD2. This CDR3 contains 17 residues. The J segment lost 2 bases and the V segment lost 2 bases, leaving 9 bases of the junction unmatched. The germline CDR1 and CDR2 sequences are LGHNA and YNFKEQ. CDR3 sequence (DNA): TGTGCCAGCAGCCAATGGTCAGCGGGGGACGTCACAGATACGCAGTATTTT. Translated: CASSQWSAGDVTDTQYF.